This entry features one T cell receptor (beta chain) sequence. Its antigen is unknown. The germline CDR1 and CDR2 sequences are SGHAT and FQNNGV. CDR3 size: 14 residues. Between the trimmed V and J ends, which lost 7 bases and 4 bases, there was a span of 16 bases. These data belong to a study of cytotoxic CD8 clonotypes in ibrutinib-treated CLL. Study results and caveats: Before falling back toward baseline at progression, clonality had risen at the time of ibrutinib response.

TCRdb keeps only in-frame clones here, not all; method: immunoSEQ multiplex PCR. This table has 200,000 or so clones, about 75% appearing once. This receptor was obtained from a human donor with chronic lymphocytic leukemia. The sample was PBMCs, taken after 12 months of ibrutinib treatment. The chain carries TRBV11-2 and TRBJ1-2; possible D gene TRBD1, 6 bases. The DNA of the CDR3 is TGTGCCAGCACCGTGACGGACAGCTTCTATGGCTACACCTTC. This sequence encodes CASTVTDSFYGYTF.